This T cell receptor beta chain was retrieved from a study of blood T cell repertoires in COVID-19. Sequencing was performed with immunoSEQ multiplex PCR; in TCRdb, only in-frame clones are kept and a portion is missing. In the table there are around 280,000 clones, approximately 91% of which are singletons. V lost 2 bases, J lost 2 bases, and 8 bases lay in between. CDR1 and CDR2 from the germline V gene are SNHLY and FYNNEI. The CDR3 covers 14 residues. The sequencing input was peripheral blood. The V and J genes are TRBV2 and TRBJ2-3; D is uncertain. The source of this sequence is a woman between 25 and 40 years old with COVID-19, enrolled during active disease. The CDR3 loop is CASSEQAITDTQYF. CDR3 nucleotides: TGTGCCAGCAGTGAACAGGCTATCACAGATACGCAGTATTTT.